This T cell receptor beta chain was sequenced for a study of CD39 and CD103 CD8 tumor-infiltrating T cells. By share of the sample, this clone is hyperexpanded. Here immunoSEQ multiplex PCR was the method, and the copy in TCRdb shows in-frame clones only, minus some. Of 300 to 400 clones listed, about 41% are singletons. Trimming removed 0 bases from V and 2 bases from J; junction bases left unmatched: 1. CDR1 SGHDT and CDR2 YYEEEE come from the germline V gene. The CDR3 contains 15 residues. The sequencing input was CD39+ CD103+ CD8+ T cells sorted from the tumor. As to subset: CD103+CD39+ double-positive CD45RA- CD8 T cells. The clonotype comes from a human donor with melanoma. J is TRBJ2-1 and V is TRBV5-6; 8 nucleotides align to TRBD2. The CDR3 nucleotides read TGTGCCAGCAGCTTGGGTAGCGGGGCCTACAATGAGCAGTTCTTC. Translating gives CASSLGSGAYNEQFF.